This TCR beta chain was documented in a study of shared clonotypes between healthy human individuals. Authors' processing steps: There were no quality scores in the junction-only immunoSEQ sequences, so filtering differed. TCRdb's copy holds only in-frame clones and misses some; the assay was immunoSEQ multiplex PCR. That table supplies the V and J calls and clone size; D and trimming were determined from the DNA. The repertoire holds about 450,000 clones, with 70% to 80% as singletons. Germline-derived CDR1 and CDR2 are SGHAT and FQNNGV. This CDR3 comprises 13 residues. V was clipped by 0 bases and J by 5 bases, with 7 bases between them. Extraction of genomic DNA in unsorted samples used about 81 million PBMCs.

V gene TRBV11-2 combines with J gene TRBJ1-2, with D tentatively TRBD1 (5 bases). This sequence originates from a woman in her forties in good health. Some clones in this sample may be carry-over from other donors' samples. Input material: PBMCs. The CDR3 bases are TGTGCCAGCAGCTTAGAGGGGGGATATGGCTACACCTTC. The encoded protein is CASSLEGGYGYTF. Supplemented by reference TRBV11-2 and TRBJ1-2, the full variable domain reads EAGVAQSPRYKIIEKRQSVAFWCNPISGHATLYWYQQILGQGPKLLIQFQNNGVVDDSQLPKDRFSAERLKGVDSTLKIQPAKLEDSAVYLCASSLEGGYGYTFGSGTRLTVV.